This TCR beta chain was obtained from a study of blood T cell repertoires in COVID-19. Per germline, CDR1 SQVTM and CDR2 ANQGSEA. This CDR3 comprises 14 residues. V trimming: 6 bases; J trimming: 0 bases; junction bases outside the gene matches: 7. As processed by the authors: Using reference gene primer amplification, nucleated cell counts were estimated. Produced via immunoSEQ multiplex PCR; TCRdb's table is partial and in-frame only. V, J and clone size are taken as reported in that table, and D and trimming were inferred from the DNA itself. This sample yields about 200,000 clones, of which 89% are seen a single time; 6.7% belongs to the top ten.

The sample taken for sequencing was peripheral blood. This TCR was recovered from a middle-aged man with acute or convalescent COVID-19. The chain couples TRBV29-1 to TRBJ1-1; 7 nucleotides match TRBD1. The CDR3 loop is CSVHRGLVNTEAFF. For the CDR3, the DNA is TGCAGCGTCCACAGGGGTTTGGTGAACACTGAAGCTTTCTTT.